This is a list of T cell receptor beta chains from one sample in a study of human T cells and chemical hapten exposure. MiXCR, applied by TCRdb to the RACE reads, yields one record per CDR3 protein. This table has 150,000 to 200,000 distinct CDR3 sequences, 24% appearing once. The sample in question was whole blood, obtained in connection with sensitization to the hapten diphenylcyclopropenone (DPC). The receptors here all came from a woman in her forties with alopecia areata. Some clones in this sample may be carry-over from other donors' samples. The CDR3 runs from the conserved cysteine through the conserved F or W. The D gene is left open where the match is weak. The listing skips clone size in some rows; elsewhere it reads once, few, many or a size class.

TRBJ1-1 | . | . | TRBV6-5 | TGTGCCAGCAGTTACAACAGGAACACTGAAGCTTTCTTT | CASSYNRNTEAFF
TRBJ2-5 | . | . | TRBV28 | TGTGCCAGCAGTCCGACAGAGGAAGAGACCCAGTACTTC | CASSPTEEETQYF
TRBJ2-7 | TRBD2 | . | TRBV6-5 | TGTGCCAGCAGCAGGACTAGCGCCGATCCTGAACCCTACGAGCAGTACTTC | CASSRTSADPEPYEQYF
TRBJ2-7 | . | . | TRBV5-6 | TGTGCCAGCAGCTTGGTCGATGGGAAGGAGCAGTACTTC | CASSLVDGKEQYF
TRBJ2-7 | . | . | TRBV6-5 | TGTGCCAGCAGCCCGCGAGTCGACGGCGAGCAGTACTTC | CASSPRVDGEQYF
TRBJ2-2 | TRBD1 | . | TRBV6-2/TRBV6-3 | TGTGCCAGCGGCTACAGGGGAACCGGGGAGCTGTTTTTT | CASGYRGTGELFF
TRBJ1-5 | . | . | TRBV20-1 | TGCAGTGCAGGCAGGGAAATTGGCAATCAGCCCCAGCATTTT | CSAGREIGNQPQHF
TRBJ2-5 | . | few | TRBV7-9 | TGTGCCAGCAGCTTAGCCCCCACTCAAGAGACCCAGTACTTC | CASSLAPTQETQYF
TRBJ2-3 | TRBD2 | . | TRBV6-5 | TGTGCCAGCAGTTACCGCGGACTAGCGGGAGGGCCGTCTACGCAGTATTTT | CASSYRGLAGGPSTQYF
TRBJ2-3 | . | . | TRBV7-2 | TGTGCCAGCAGTCGCCCCCGGGGGCAGGGCCCAGGGGGAGATACGCAGTATTTT | CASSRPRGQGPGGDTQYF
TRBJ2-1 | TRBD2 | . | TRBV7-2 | TGTGCCAGCAGCTTAGCCCGACTAGCGGGAGGCGATGAGCAGTTCTTC | CASSLARLAGGDEQFF
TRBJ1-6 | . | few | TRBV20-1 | TGCAGTGCTAAGACACCAGCGTCCTATAATTCACCCCTCCACTTT | CSAKTPASYNSPLHF
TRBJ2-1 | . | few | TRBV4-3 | TGCGCCAGCAGCCAAATAGGGGCATTTCATGAGCAGTTCTTC | CASSQIGAFHEQFF
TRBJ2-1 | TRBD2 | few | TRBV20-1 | TGCAGTGCTAGATGGCTAGCGGGAGTGGATGAGCAGTTCTTC | CSARWLAGVDEQFF
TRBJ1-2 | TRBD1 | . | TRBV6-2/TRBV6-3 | TGTGCCAGCAGCCCCGAGTGGGACAGGGGGCTCGGCTACACCTTC | CASSPEWDRGLGYTF
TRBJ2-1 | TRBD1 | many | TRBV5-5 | TGTGCCAGCAGCTTCTCCGGGACAGGCTACAATGAGCAGTTCTTC | CASSFSGTGYNEQFF
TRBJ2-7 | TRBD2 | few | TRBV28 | TGTGCCAGCAGCCGGGGACTAGCGGGAGCACGCGAGCAGTACTTC | CASSRGLAGAREQYF
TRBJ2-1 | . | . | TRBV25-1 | TGTGCCAGCAGTGAAATGACTGGATACAATGAGCAGTTCTTC | CASSEMTGYNEQFF
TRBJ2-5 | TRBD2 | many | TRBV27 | TGTGCCAGCAGTCCTACGACTAGCGGAGAGACCCAGTACTTC | CASSPTTSGETQYF
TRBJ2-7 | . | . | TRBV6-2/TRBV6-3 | TGTGCCAGCAGTTACCCCCCAACGGGACGAAACTACGAGCAGTACTTC | CASSYPPTGRNYEQYF